The 32 T cell receptor beta chains below were found in one sample sequenced in a study of T-cell reconstitution after alpha-beta-depleted transplantation in children. The TCRbeta library incorporated unique molecular identifiers. TCRdb independently ran MiXCR on the PCR reads; one entry per CDR3 protein. The sample shows around 500,000 distinct CDR3 sequences, roughly 24% of them seen only once. Sequencing was performed on PBMCs, mostly from graft donor cells, taken 360 days after TCRalphabeta/CD19-depleted stem cell transplant. Source of these receptors: a boy under two years old who had a stem cell transplant for acute myeloid leukemia, so the T cells may come from the graft donor.

V is TRBV7-2 and J is TRBJ2-1, with 8 positions matching TRBD2. The CDR3 length is 13 residues. Trimming removed 1 base from V and 15 bases from J; junction bases left unmatched: 8. Looked up from germline, CDR1 is SGHTA and CDR2 is FQGNSA. CDR3 amino acids: CASSLVRFGGGFF. In DNA form, the CDR3 reads TGTGCCAGCAGCTTAGTAAGGTTCGGGGGGGGGTTCTTC.

The chain has TRBV1 and TRBJ2-7; the table's D call TRBD2 went unverified against the DNA. TRBV1 is a pseudogene segment. This CDR3 region has 16 residues. This chain's CDR3 is CTSSRLELAGAYEQYV. The CDR3 bases are TGCACCAGCAGCCGCCTGGAACTAGCGGGGGCCTACGAGCAGTACGTC.

At least ten counts were recorded for this clonotype. The chain links TRBV5-1 to TRBJ2-1; 9 bases are a match to TRBD1. The V and J ends lost 7 bases and 4 bases, in that order; junction bases with no gene match: 6. The length of the CDR3 is 14 residues. Looked up from germline, CDR1 is SGHRS and CDR2 is YFSETQ. DNA of the CDR3: TGCGCCAGCGAGGGACAGGGAGCGTACAATGAGCAGTTCTTC. Its protein product is CASEGQGAYNEQFF.

This clonotype was observed a handful of times. J is TRBJ2-1 and V is TRBV4-3; D is perhaps TRBD2 (5 bases). The CDR3 contains 15 residues. V lost 0 bases, J lost 4 bases, and 10 bases lay in between. The germline CDR1 and CDR2 sequences are LGHNA and YSLEER. The CDR3 bases are TGCGCCAGCAGCCAAGATTCCGGGGTGTACAATGAGCAGTTCTTC. It encodes CASSQDSGVYNEQFF.

In this sample, this clonotype turned up a few times. The chain combines TRBV5-1 with TRBJ2-5, with TRBD1 matching 8 bases. Trimming cost V 4 bases and J 7 bases; bases outside gene matches: 12. Germline assignment: CDR1 SGHRS and CDR2 YFSETQ. The CDR3 runs to 15 residues. The CDR3 nucleotides read TGCGCCAGCAGCCCGAGACAGGGGCAAGGGGGGACCCAGTACTTC. This sequence encodes CASSPRQGQGGTQYF.

This clonotype has at least ten counts. The chain couples TRBV7-2 to TRBJ2-1; 8 bases are shared with TRBD2. The germline CDR1 and CDR2 sequences are SGHTA and FQGNSA. After removal of 3 bases from V and 4 bases from J, the junction contained 8 bases not matched to a gene. The CDR3 runs to 16 residues. In DNA, the CDR3 is TGTGCCAGCAGCTTGATCCCTAGCGGGCCGTACAATGAGCAGTTCTTC. Its protein is CASSLIPSGPYNEQFF.

In nucleotides, the CDR3 is TGTGCCAGCAGGGAACCTTCGCTCAAGGATAGCAATCAGCCCCAGCATTTT. Translation gives CASREPSLKDSNQPQHF. J is TRBJ1-5 and V is TRBV28; D unresolved. Germline V gene lookup returns CDR1 MDHEN and CDR2 SYDVKM. The V end lost 6 bases, the J end lost 0 bases, and 18 bases lay between the germline ends. The CDR3 consists of 17 residues.

Concerning this clonotype: This may come from a read error, since a much larger clone is one base off. This rearrangement joins TRBV20-1 to TRBJ2-7; the match to TRBD1 covers 7 bases. Germline CDR1 DFQATT, CDR2 SNEGSKA (reference sequence). This CDR3 region has 15 residues. For the CDR3, the DNA is TGCTGTGCTCGTAGAACCGGGACAGTCGCCTACGAGCAGTACTTC. Amino acid sequence: CCARRTGTVAYEQYF.

J is TRBJ2-5 and V is TRBV10-1; 10 bases are a match to TRBD1. J lost 4 bases, V lost 4 bases, and 6 bases had no gene match. CDR1 and CDR2 from the germline V gene are WNHNN and SYGVQD (reference sequence). There are 15 residues in the CDR3. CDR3 nucleotide sequence: TGCGCCAGCAGTGGGAGACAGGGGGCCGGAGAGACCCAGTACTTC. Its protein product is CASSGRQGAGETQYF.

On this clonotype itself: A much bigger clone sits one base away, suggesting this may be a read error. The CDR3 does not close with the conserved phenylalanine or tryptophan, likely indicating a read error. The chain recombines TRBV13 with TRBJ2-7; 8 nucleotides match TRBD1. Germline CDR1 reads PRHDT; CDR2 reads FYEKMQ (reference sequence). The CDR3 loop spans 12 amino acids. V shed 10 bases, J shed 3 bases, and the junction held 5 bases outside the gene matches. CDR3 region: CATQGAGYEQYS. DNA for the CDR3: TGTGCCACCCAGGGGGCGGGCTACGAGCAGTACTCC.

The sample holds many counts of this clonotype. The chain employs TRBV20-1 and TRBJ2-1; perhaps TRBD1 as D (6 bases). Germline values: CDR1 DFQATT, CDR2 SNEGSKA (reference sequence). CDR3 length equals 15 residues. V lost 3 bases, J lost 0 bases, and 12 bases lay in between. CDR3 DNA: TGCAGTGCTAGCGGGACATGGCCCTCCTACAATGAGCAGTTCTTC. This translates into CSASGTWPSYNEQFF.

The chain couples TRBV7-3 to TRBJ2-5; tentative D call: TRBD2 (6 bases). The V and J ends lost 4 bases and 2 bases respectively, with 11 bases between them. Per the germline V gene, CDR1 is SGHTA and CDR2 is FQGTGA. The length of the CDR3 is 14 residues. The CDR3 sequence: CASSYRDLQETQYF. CDR3 nucleotides: TGTGCCAGCAGCTACCGGGACTTACAAGAGACCCAGTACTTC.

This sequence joins TRBV4-3 and TRBJ2-3; D is ambiguous. The V end lost 1 base, the J end lost 5 bases, and 10 bases lay between the germline ends. This CDR3 comprises 14 residues. The V gene's germline CDR1 is LGHNA and CDR2 YSLEER. CDR3 amino acids: CASSQAKGGDTQYF. The CDR3 region has the DNA TGCGCCAGCAGCCAAGCGAAGGGCGGAGATACGCAGTATTTT.

The J gene is TRBJ2-3, the V gene TRBV12-5, with TRBD1 identical over 9 bases. CDR3 length: 15 amino acids. Germline CDR1 reads LGHNT; CDR2 reads FRNRAP. With V trimmed by 5 bases and J by 2 bases, 5 bases remained unmatched. CDR3 sequence reads: CASGGGQGLTDTQYF. As DNA, the CDR3 is TGTGCTAGTGGTGGGGGACAGGGTCTCACAGATACGCAGTATTTT.

This sequence joins TRBV12-3 or TRBV12-4 and TRBJ1-2; TRBD1 aligns across 8 bases. V was pared by 4 bases and J by 8 bases, with 12 bases of the junction left unmatched. The CDR3 has 15 residues. CDR3 sequence (DNA): TGTGCCAGCAGTTCATCCCGGGACAGGCTTCGGGGCTACACCTTC. Its protein product is CASSSSRDRLRGYTF.

In its sample, this clonotype was seen many times. V and J are TRBV20-1 and TRBJ1-6, with D possibly TRBD1 on 5 matching bases. The CDR3 length is 14 residues. Per the germline V gene, CDR1 is DFQATT and CDR2 is SNEGSKA (reference sequence). The germline V and J ends were trimmed by 0 bases and 4 bases, with 7 bases remaining between them. The CDR3 DNA reads TGCAGTGCTAGAGATCGACAGTATAATTCACCCCTCCACTTT. Amino acids: CSARDRQYNSPLHF.

This clonotype was seen a few times. This chain joins TRBV15 and TRBJ2-3; D ambiguous. CDR1 and CDR2 from the germline V gene are LNHNV and YYDKDF (reference sequence). The CDR3 length is 14 residues. The V end was cut by 4 bases, the J end by 4 bases, with 12 bases between. This chain's CDR3 is CATSTDLVPDTQYF. In nucleotides, the CDR3 is TGTGCCACCAGCACGGATCTAGTTCCAGATACGCAGTATTTT.

This clonotype was detected only a few times. The chain is built from TRBV6-1 and TRBJ1-1, with TRBD1 matching 8 bases. Trimming took 8 bases from V and 0 from J; bases not matched to a gene: 20. The CDR3 sequence is 19 residues long. The germline CDR1 and CDR2 sequences are MNHNS and SASEGT. As DNA, the CDR3 is TGTGCCAGCTCGATGGAAGGGACAGGAGACCTTCCCATGAACACTGAAGCTTTCTTT. Encoded protein: CASSMEGTGDLPMNTEAFF.

At least ten counts were recorded for this clonotype. The rearrangement links TRBV20-1 to TRBJ2-7; a weak D match, TRBD1 (5 bases). The germline V gene encodes CDR1 DFQATT and CDR2 SNEGSKA (reference sequence). The CDR3 consists of 14 residues. CDR3 in DNA: TGCACTATCCGATGGGGCAGGAGCTCCTACGAGCAGTACTTC. Its translation is CTIRWGRSSYEQYF.

The CDR3, as DNA: TGTGGTGTACAGGGGAATTCACCCCTCCACTTT. Translated: CGVQGNSPLHF. This chain links TRBV28 with TRBJ1-6; TRBD1 matches at 7 bases. CDR3 length: 11 amino acids. From germline, CDR1 is MDHEN and CDR2 SYDVKM.

This clonotype has ten or more counts. The chain combines TRBV11-3 with TRBJ2-1; perhaps D is TRBD1 or TRBD2 (6 bases each). The germline V and J ends were trimmed by 1 base and 12 bases, with 13 bases remaining between them. This CDR3 is built from 13 residues. CDR1 is SGHNT, CDR2 YENEEA, per germline. The CDR3 nucleotides are TGTGCCAGCAGCTTAGGTGGTGAGGGGGGGCAGTTCTTC. Translating gives CASSLGGEGGQFF. The full variable domain, with the rest looked up from reference TRBV11-3 and TRBJ2-1, is EAGVVQSPRYKIIEKKQPVAFWCNPISGHNTLYWYLQNLGQGPELLIRYENEEAVDDSQLPKDRFSAERLKGVDSTLKIQPAELGDSAVYLCASSLGGEGGQFFGPGTRLTVL.

This clonotype was recorded many times. The chain joins TRBV5-1 to TRBJ2-7; 13 nucleotides agree with TRBD2. V lost 4 bases and J lost 0; bases outside the gene matches: 4. Germline CDR1 and CDR2: SGHRS and YFSETQ. This CDR3 has 16 residues. The CDR3 DNA reads TGCGCCAGCAGCACCAGGACTAGCGGGGGCTCCTACGAGCAGTACTTC. It translates to CASSTRTSGGSYEQYF.

The rearrangement joins TRBV12-3 or TRBV12-4 to TRBJ2-7, with D uncertain. CDR3 length: 13 residues. V was clipped by 0 bases and J by 2 bases, with 5 bases between them. CDR3 protein: CASSLADPYEQYV. The CDR3 coding sequence is TGTGCCAGCAGTTTAGCGGACCCCTACGAGCAGTACGTC.

There are a few counts of this clonotype. The chain carries TRBV29-1 and TRBJ1-4; D call uncertain. The ends were cut back, 2 bases at V and 0 bases at J, with 10 bases in the middle. The CDR3 consists of 15 residues. Germline V gene sequence: CDR1 SQVTM, CDR2 ANQGSEA. CDR3 sequence (DNA): TGCAGCGTTGAACCCCCCGGGGCAACTAATGAAAAACTGTTTTTT. Protein product: CSVEPPGATNEKLFF.

As concerns this clonotype: One end of the junction fails to match germline, which may point to a read error. The chain employs TRBV7-2 and TRBJ1-1, with D perhaps matching TRBD1 (6 bases). The CDR3 is 14 amino acids. CDR1 is SGHTA, CDR2 FQGNSA, per germline. Here the CDR3 DNA reads TGTGCCAGCAGCTTATTATTAGGGAGAGGGGGGACGCGCTTT. Protein product: CASSLLLGRGGTRF.

The V and J genes are TRBV12-3 or TRBV12-4 and TRBJ1-1, with 11 bases fitting TRBD1. V shed 4 bases and J 0 bases; nucleotides not matched to a gene: 10. The CDR3 is 18 amino acids. CDR3: CASSSPLDRGQLNTEAFF. CDR3 coding DNA: TGTGCCAGCAGTTCCCCCCTGGACAGGGGGCAGCTGAACACTGAAGCTTTCTTT.

This clonotype was counted ten times or more. This rearrangement joins TRBV7-9 to TRBJ2-3; D is uncertain. The CDR3 sequence is 12 residues long. Germline loops: CDR1 SEHNR, CDR2 FQNEAQ (reference sequence). V was trimmed by 10 bases and J by 0 bases, leaving 8 bases between them. The CDR3: CATPVSTDTQYF. The CDR3 DNA sequence: TGTGCCACTCCAGTTAGCACAGATACGCAGTATTTT.

This clonotype was counted at least ten times. The chain has TRBV15 and TRBJ2-5; D remains unclear. Germline V gene data show CDR1 as LNHNV and CDR2 as YYDKDF (reference sequence). The V and J ends lost 0 bases and 1 base respectively, with 6 bases between them. This CDR3 spans 14 amino acids. The DNA for the CDR3 is TGTGCCACCAGCAGAGATGGCAGCCAAGAGACCCAGTACTTC. Protein product: CATSRDGSQETQYF.

This clonotype was counted only a few times. The rearrangement links TRBV20-1 to TRBJ1-5, with 7 nucleotides matching TRBD1. Germline V lookup: CDR1 DFQATT, CDR2 SNEGSKA (reference sequence). The CDR3 spans 15 residues. After removal of 3 bases from V and 0 bases from J, the junction contained 5 bases not matched to a gene. The CDR3 protein is CSASRGGDSNQPQHF. The DNA of the CDR3 is TGCAGTGCTAGCAGGGGGGGAGATAGCAATCAGCCCCAGCATTTT.

This clonotype was recorded a few times. The chain is built from TRBV5-1 and TRBJ2-1, with 10 bases fitting TRBD2. The trim removed 0 bases at V and 0 bases at J, leaving 9 bases unmatched. Germline lookup yields CDR1 SGHRS and CDR2 YFSETQ. CDR3 length: 19 amino acids. CDR3 sequence (DNA): TGCGCCAGCAGCTTGGTAACTAGCGGGGCTGCTGACTCCTACAATGAGCAGTTCTTC. Amino acid sequence: CASSLVTSGAADSYNEQFF. The complete variable domain, with remaining parts taken from reference TRBV5-1 and TRBJ2-1, reads KAGVTQTPRYLIKTRGQQVTLSCSPISGHRSVSWYQQTPGQGLQFLFEYFSETQRNKGNFPGRFSGRQFSNSRSEMNVSTLELGDSALYLCASSLVTSGAADSYNEQFFGPGTRLTVL.

At least ten counts were recorded for this clonotype. The chain links TRBV24-1 to TRBJ2-5; 9 bases are shared with TRBD1. The CDR3 sequence is 13 residues long. After removal of 9 bases from V and 1 base from J, the junction contained 2 bases not matched to a gene. Per the germline V gene, CDR1 is KGHDR and CDR2 is SFDVKD. CDR3 DNA sequence: TGTGCCACCGGGGGACAGGGCCAAGAGACCCAGTACTTC. Translated: CATGGQGQETQYF.

This clonotype was observed a few times. The J gene is TRBJ1-2, the V gene TRBV6-5; perhaps TRBD1 as D (5 bases). The germline V gene has CDR1 MNHEY and CDR2 SVGAGI. The CDR3 runs to 16 residues. V was trimmed by 0 bases and J by 1 base, leaving 12 bases between them. This CDR3 is CASSYSKWGNNYGYTF. CDR3 coding DNA: TGTGCCAGCAGTTACTCGAAATGGGGGAATAACTATGGCTACACCTTC.